The rows below give T cell receptor beta chains drawn from one sample of a study of beta chain features in type 1 diabetes. Measured with immunoSEQ multiplex PCR; TCRdb has only the in-frame clones, and not every one. The data contain over 350,000 clones, about 15% of them singletons. The sequencing sample was made of naive CD4+ T cells from blood. The receptors originated from a woman aged 18-29 years in good health. CDR3s include the opening cysteine and the closing phenylalanine or tryptophan. D genes are given only for firm matches. Clone size appears in some rows only: once, few, many, or a class for an expanded clone.

abundance,d_gene,v_gene,j_gene,CDR3aa,CDR3nt
NA,TRBD1,TRBV5-1,TRBJ2-7,CASSLSGTGTGVEEQYF,TGCGCCAGCAGCTTGTCGGGAACAGGGACAGGGGTGGAGGAGCAGTACTTC
few,TRBD2,TRBV14,TRBJ2-1,CASSQELAGYYNEQFF,TGTGCCAGCAGCCAAGAACTAGCGGGCTATTACAATGAGCAGTTCTTC
NA,NA,TRBV27,TRBJ2-1,CASRTQRGSDEQFF,TGTGCCAGCAGAACCCAACGAGGGAGCGATGAGCAGTTCTTC
few,TRBD1,TRBV30,TRBJ2-7,CAWSALPGGPSYEQYF,TGTGCCTGGAGTGCCCTGCCAGGGGGCCCCTCCTACGAGCAGTACTTC
few,TRBD2,TRBV19,TRBJ2-1,CASSIGASGRGQFF,TGTGCCAGTAGTATAGGGGCGAGCGGGAGGGGGCAGTTCTTC
few,TRBD2,TRBV14,TRBJ2-1,CASSVGGGLYNEQFF,TGTGCCAGCAGCGTGGGGGGAGGGCTCTACAATGAGCAGTTCTTC
few,NA,TRBV25-1,TRBJ2-7,CASSAQGLYEQYF,TGTGCCAGCAGTGCCCAGGGTCTCTACGAGCAGTACTTC
few,NA,TRBV28,TRBJ1-1,CASTRGNTEAFF,TGTGCCAGCACGCGTGGGAACACTGAAGCTTTCTTT
NA,TRBD1,TRBV6-6,TRBJ1-5,CASSPGQNNQPQHF,TGTGCCAGCAGTCCGGGACAGAATAATCAGCCCCAGCATTTT
few,NA,TRBV30,TRBJ2-7,CAWSRDTYEQYF,TGTGCCTGGAGTCGGGATACCTACGAGCAGTACTTC
NA,TRBD2,TRBV4-3,TRBJ2-3,CASSPRPGTSGSTDTQYF,TGCGCCAGCAGCCCCCGTCCCGGGACTAGCGGAAGCACAGATACGCAGTATTTT
few,TRBD1,TRBV4-3,TRBJ1-5,CASSQVPGQGVYSNQPQHF,TGCGCCAGCAGCCAAGTGCCGGGACAGGGGGTCTATAGCAATCAGCCCCAGCATTTT